This T cell receptor beta chain stems from a study of T-cell reconstitution after alpha-beta-depleted transplantation in children. Researchers prepared the TCRbeta library using unique molecular identifiers, the study reports. TCRdb processed the PCR reads anew with MiXCR; each CDR3 protein has one entry. This table has 500,000 to 600,000 distinct CDR3 sequences, over 25% appearing once. The V end was cut by 4 bases, the J end by 1 base, with 11 bases between. The CDR3 runs to 14 residues. Germline values: CDR1 SGDLS, CDR2 YYNGEE. This material consisted of PBMCs from the stem cell graft donor, taken from the stem cell graft. The chain is built from TRBV9 and TRBJ2-5, with a weak D call TRBD2 (5 bases). The source is a human donor who donated a stem cell graft to a child with aplastic anemia. CDR3 sequence: CASSPMGSQETQYF. DNA for the CDR3: TGTGCCAGCAGCCCGATGGGGAGCCAAGAGACCCAGTACTTC.